The T cell receptor beta chain described here comes from a study of technical replicates of blood from a few donors. Profiling relied on immunoSEQ multiplex PCR, and the TCRdb table lists in-frame clones only, not all of them. The data contain under 95,000 clones, about 94% of them singletons. This clone appeared a single time. The source of this sequence is a human donor in good health. The sequenced sample consisted of T cells isolated from PBMCs.

The CDR3 protein is CATAGDRGRAPNYGYTF. The CDR3 region has the DNA TGTGCCACCGCCGGGGACAGGGGGCGTGCTCCTAACTATGGCTACACCTTC. J is TRBJ1-2 and V is TRBV28, with TRBD1 matching over 12 bases. The ends lost 10 bases at V and 0 bases at J; junction bases unmatched: 12. This CDR3 comprises 17 residues. Germline CDR1 and CDR2: MDHEN and SYDVKM.